These 11 T cell receptor beta chains share one sample of origin, sequenced in a study of Ad26.COV2.S vaccination and SARS-CoV-2 variants. This sample's treatment: around 19 received Ad26.COV2.S at low or high dose, single or two shots; about 5 received placebo; per-sample allocation not given. Samples came from day 63 after the first vaccine or placebo injection. Clones were sequenced by immunoSEQ multiplex PCR, and TCRdb holds only the in-frame ones, with some missing. The sample records about 680,000 clones, roughly nine tenths being singletons. The starting material was peripheral blood, obtained in a trial of Ad26.COV2.S vaccine versus placebo. The receptors were gathered from a person between 18 and 65 years old who received the Ad26.COV2.S COVID-19 vaccine or a placebo.

The CDR3 nucleotides are TGTGCCAGCAGCCCGGGACAGACTATGAACACTGAAGCTTTCTTT. This sequence encodes CASSPGQTMNTEAFF. The chain employs TRBV5-4 and TRBJ1-1; 7 positions match TRBD1. The V gene's germline CDR1 is SGHNT and CDR2 YYREEE (reference sequence). This CDR3 spans 15 amino acids. Trimming removed 4 bases from V and 0 bases from J; junction bases left unmatched: 6.

This chain uses TRBV9 with TRBJ2-5; possibly TRBD1 or TRBD2 for D (6 bases each). The V end was cut by 3 bases, the J end by 1 base, with 19 bases between. The CDR3 loop spans 17 amino acids. The germline CDR1 and CDR2 sequences are SGDLS and YYNGEE. The CDR3 sequence: CASSEGWGLAPQETQYF. CDR3 nucleotides: TGTGCCAGCAGCGAAGGCTGGGGGCTAGCGCCCCAAGAGACCCAGTACTTC. Looking up the rest from reference TRBV9 and TRBJ2-5 gives the full variable domain: DSGVTQTPKHLITATGQRVTLRCSPRSGDLSVYWYQQSLDQGLQFLIQYYNGEERAKGNILERFSAQQFPDLHSELNLSSLELGDSALYFCASSEGWGLAPQETQYFGPGTRLLVL.

This rearrangement joins TRBV30 to TRBJ2-2; D perhaps matches TRBD2 (6 bases). The CDR3 contains 12 residues. The V end lost 1 base, the J end lost 6 bases, and 6 bases lay between the germline ends. Germline V gene lookup returns CDR1 GTSNPN and CDR2 SVGIG (reference sequence). The CDR3 coding sequence is TGTGCCTGGAGTGCTAGCGCCGGGGAGCTGTTTTTT. This codes for CAWSASAGELFF.

The V gene is TRBV7-4, the J gene TRBJ1-2, with TRBD1 identical over 7 bases. Germline trimming cut 1 base from V and 5 bases from J; bases unmatched to any gene: 7. Germline V gene sequence: CDR1 SGHVT, CDR2 SQSDAQ. This CDR3 spans 15 amino acids. The CDR3 DNA reads TGTGCCAGCAGCTTAGAGTCAGGGGGGACGTATGGCTACACCTTC. Its translation is CASSLESGGTYGYTF.

V gene TRBV7-9 combines with J gene TRBJ2-7, with D perhaps given as TRBD1 or TRBD2 (5 bases each). This CDR3 contains 13 residues. The germline V and J ends were trimmed by 0 bases and 9 bases, with 12 bases remaining between them. Germline lookup yields CDR1 SEHNR and CDR2 FQNEAQ (reference sequence). CDR3 in DNA: TGTGCCAGCAGCTTAGCGGGGGTCCTAAGGCAGTACTTC. Residues: CASSLAGVLRQYF.

The CDR3 bases are TGTGCCAGCAGCTTAGGGACAGGGGGTCCCTACGAGCAGTACTTC. Protein: CASSLGTGGPYEQYF. The rearrangement links TRBV5-4 to TRBJ2-7, with 11 bases fitting TRBD1. The CDR3 totals 15 residues. Per the germline V gene, CDR1 is SGHNT and CDR2 is YYREEE (reference sequence). Unmatched junction bases numbered 3, after V lost 2 bases and J lost 2 bases.

The rearrangement links TRBV7-2 to TRBJ1-2; D call uncertain. The CDR3 totals 13 residues. V lost 5 bases and J 4 bases, leaving 11 bases between the germline ends. Germline loops: CDR1 SGHTA, CDR2 FQGNSA. For the CDR3, the DNA is TGTGCCAGCAGCCCCCAAGGCCCCTATGGCTACACCTTC. Protein: CASSPQGPYGYTF. The complete variable domain, with remaining parts taken from reference TRBV7-2 and TRBJ1-2, reads GAGVSQSPSNKVTEKGKDVELRCDPISGHTALYWYRQSLGQGLEFLIYFQGNSAPDKSGLPSDRFSAERTGGSVSTLTIQRTQQEDSAVYLCASSPQGPYGYTFGSGTRLTVV.

The V gene is TRBV20-1, the J gene TRBJ2-1, with D perhaps matching TRBD2 (6 bases). Germline loops: CDR1 DFQATT, CDR2 SNEGSKA (reference sequence). Trimming shortened V by 7 bases and J by 8 bases, and 9 bases separated the two germline ends. The CDR3 is made up of 10 amino acids. CDR3 nucleotide sequence: TGCAGTGGCGGGGCGGATGAGCAGTTCTTC. Protein sequence: CSGGADEQFF.

The chain links TRBV28 to TRBJ2-1; D is possibly TRBD2 (5 bases). Trimming pared 1 base from V and 6 bases from J, leaving 13 bases between. There are 15 residues in the CDR3. Germline V CDR1 and CDR2: MDHEN, SYDVKM. CDR3 region: CASSLSGVNGNEQFF. Here the CDR3 DNA reads TGTGCCAGCAGTTTATCCGGGGTTAATGGCAATGAGCAGTTCTTC.

This rearrangement joins TRBV12-3 or TRBV12-4 to TRBJ2-5; D uncertain. The length of the CDR3 is 13 residues. V shed 6 bases and J shed 4 bases, with 12 bases lying between them. CDR3 amino acids: CASSPVVVETQYF. CDR3 coding DNA: TGTGCCAGCAGCCCAGTCGTGGTAGAGACCCAGTACTTC.

J is TRBJ1-3 and V is TRBV7-9; 7 positions match TRBD1. This CDR3 spans 13 amino acids. Germline V gene sequence: CDR1 SEHNR, CDR2 FQNEAQ (reference sequence). Losses at the gene ends were 8 bases for V and 7 bases for J; bases not matched to a gene: 8. This CDR3 reads CASEAGGRNTIYF. The CDR3 nucleotides read TGTGCCAGCGAGGCAGGGGGAAGGAACACCATATATTTT.